What follows are 28 T cell receptor beta chains derived from one specimen sequenced in a study of Graves' ophthalmopathy and Graves' hyperthyroidism. Scientists amplified the TCR beta CDR3 regions from RNA transcripts. RT-PCR in the first round used HTBI primers; a second-round multiplex PCR followed. TCRdb itself ran the multiplex PCR reads through MiXCR, one entry per CDR3 protein. The data hold around 1.1 million distinct CDR3 sequences, with 35% to 40% observed a single time. Sample: peripheral blood or thyroid tissue (not recorded which). These receptors were collected from an adult man with Graves' hyperthyroidism.

The V call is TRBV9, the J call TRBJ2-7; D remains ambiguous. The CDR3 has 12 amino acids. V was shortened by 6 bases and J by 2 bases, with 9 bases between the two germline ends. Germline loops: CDR1 SGDLS, CDR2 YYNGEE. The CDR3 DNA follows: TGTGCCAGCATCCTTGGGGCCTACGAGCAGTACTTC. This encodes CASILGAYEQYF.

The chain has TRBV6-2 or TRBV6-3 and TRBJ1-1; D unresolved. With 6 bases removed from V and 7 bases from J, the gap between germline ends came to 9 bases. Germline lookup yields CDR1 MNHEY and CDR2 SVGEGT. CDR3 size: 11 residues. CDR3 sequence: CASRVRDEAFF. The CDR3 nucleotides are TGTGCCAGCAGGGTCCGGGATGAAGCTTTCTTT.

This clonotype appeared many times. The rearrangement uses TRBV5-8 and TRBJ2-5, with 9 bases that match TRBD1. The ends lost 3 bases at V and 5 bases at J; junction bases unmatched: 2. Germline assignment: CDR1 SGHTS and CDR2 YDEGEE. The CDR3 is made up of 13 amino acids. The CDR3 region is CASSWTGVETQYF. The DNA for the CDR3 is TGTGCCAGCAGCTGGACAGGGGTTGAGACCCAGTACTTC.

As concerns this clonotype: This may be a read error: a much more frequent sequence differs by one nucleotide. The V and J genes are TRBV7-3 and TRBJ1-1; perhaps TRBD1 as D (5 bases). The germline gives CDR1 SGHTA, CDR2 FQGTGA. The CDR3 extends over 12 amino acids. V was clipped by 3 bases and J by 6 bases, with 8 bases between them. CDR3 nucleotides: TGTGCCAGCAGCTTTGGGGGGGCTGAAGCTTTCTTT. Its protein product is CASSFGGAEAFF.

This clonotype occurred many times. The chain has TRBV29-1 and TRBJ1-1, with a possible D match to TRBD1 (6 bases). Looked up from germline, CDR1 is SQVTM and CDR2 is ANQGSEA. V was cut by 5 bases and J by 1 base, with 14 bases left in between. The CDR3 totals 14 residues. The CDR3 region has the DNA TGCAGCGTTCATATACAGGGTGGGAACACTGAAGCTTTCTTT. It codes for CSVHIQGGNTEAFF.

The CDR3 DNA sequence: TGTGCCAGCACCATGAAAGGGGCCAACCCCTACGAGCAGTACTTC. It encodes CASTMKGANPYEQYF. The rearrangement links TRBV5-4 to TRBJ2-7, with a weak D call TRBD1 (5 bases). There are 15 residues in the CDR3. Germline V gene sequence: CDR1 SGHNT, CDR2 YYREEE (reference sequence). With 6 bases removed from V and 2 bases from J, the gap between germline ends came to 18 bases.

This chain connects TRBV7-2 to TRBJ2-5, with 11 positions matching TRBD1. The J segment lost 6 bases and the V segment lost 5 bases, leaving 2 bases of the junction unmatched. The CDR3 has 13 residues. Germline-derived CDR1 and CDR2 are SGHTA and FQGNSA. CDR3 sequence (DNA): TGTGCCAGCAGCGGACAGGGGGCACAGACCCAGTACTTC. Protein: CASSGQGAQTQYF.

There are many counts of this clonotype. The chain has TRBV7-9 and TRBJ1-1; D possibly corresponds to TRBD1 (5 bases). The germline V gene has CDR1 SEHNR and CDR2 FQNEAQ (reference sequence). V was clipped by 5 bases and J by 3 bases, with 19 bases between them. The CDR3 is 16 residues long. The CDR3 here is CASSLAGVLFDTEAFF. The CDR3 DNA follows: TGTGCCAGCAGCCTCGCGGGGGTATTATTCGACACTGAAGCTTTCTTT.

At least ten counts were recorded for this clonotype. J is TRBJ1-6 and V is TRBV20-1; 8 bases agree with TRBD1. The junction had 8 bases not matched to a gene; V was cut back by 1 base and J by 9 bases. CDR1 and CDR2 (germline): DFQATT, SNEGSKA (reference sequence). The CDR3 has 15 residues. The CDR3 region has the DNA TGCAGTGCTAGAGGCGCGCAGGGGGCGTTTTCACCCCTCCACTTT. Amino acid sequence: CSARGAQGAFSPLHF.

This clonotype came up many times. The J gene is TRBJ1-2, the V gene TRBV25-1; no clear D gene. The CDR3 is 12 amino acids. Germline V gene data show CDR1 as MGHDK and CDR2 as SYGVNS. Trimming took off 6 bases at V and 2 bases at J, with 7 bases between the two ends. This CDR3 is CASRDGNYGYTF. Here the CDR3 DNA reads TGTGCCAGCAGGGACGGAAACTATGGCTACACCTTC.

The table lists this clonotype with many counts. The V gene is TRBV7-2, the J gene TRBJ2-7; D is unclear. Per the germline V gene, CDR1 is SGHTA and CDR2 is FQGNSA. The CDR3 spans 14 residues. The V end lost 3 bases, the J end lost 2 bases, and 11 bases lay between the germline ends. CDR3 amino acids: CASSLLGSAYEQYF. CDR3 bases: TGTGCCAGCAGCTTGTTGGGATCTGCCTACGAGCAGTACTTC.

The V call is TRBV25-1, the J call TRBJ1-2; TRBD1 is a possible D gene (6 bases). Germline values: CDR1 MGHDK, CDR2 SYGVNS. V lost 8 bases and J 7 bases, leaving 23 bases between the germline ends. This CDR3 region has 15 residues. In nucleotides, the CDR3 is TGTGCCAGCTCTACCGCGTTTATCACAGGGACTGGCTACACCTTC. Residues: CASSTAFITGTGYTF.

This clonotype was picked up a small number of times. The gene calls are TRBV9 and TRBJ2-7, with 13 bases that match TRBD2. V lost 4 bases, J lost 1 base, and 8 bases stayed unmatched. Per germline, CDR1 SGDLS and CDR2 YYNGEE. The CDR3 consists of 17 residues. CDR3 nucleotides: TGTGCCAGCAGCCCCTTTCAGGGACTAGCGGGGTCCTACGAGCAGTACTTC. It yields the protein CASSPFQGLAGSYEQYF.

The chain employs TRBV10-3 and TRBJ1-5; D is uncertain. The CDR3 has 16 amino acids. Deletions cut 6 bases from V and 0 bases from J, with 15 bases between. The V gene's germline CDR1 is ENHRY and CDR2 SYGVKD. The CDR3 loop reads CAISPAGGYSNQPQHF. CDR3 nucleotides: TGTGCCATCAGCCCGGCGGGAGGATATAGCAATCAGCCCCAGCATTTT.

The V call is TRBV29-1, the J call TRBJ1-1; 7 bases align to TRBD1. The germline CDR1 and CDR2 sequences are SQVTM and ANQGSEA. CDR3 length equals 13 residues. The ends lost 2 bases at V and 7 bases at J; junction bases unmatched: 7. CDR3 loop: CSVELQGRDEAFF. The CDR3 DNA reads TGCAGCGTTGAACTACAGGGGAGGGATGAAGCTTTCTTT.

This clonotype has just one count. V usage is TRBV20-1 and J usage is TRBJ1-2; tentative D call: TRBD1 (5 bases). The CDR3 sequence is 12 residues long. The V and J ends lost 5 bases and 8 bases respectively, with 15 bases between them. Germline V gene sequence: CDR1 DFQATT, CDR2 SNEGSKA (reference sequence). CDR3 residues: CSAPAGFYGYTF. DNA for the CDR3: TGCAGTGCTCCGGCAGGGTTCTACGGCTACACCTTC.

In the case of this clonotype: This sequence may be a read error, since a much larger clone differs from it by one base. This chain uses TRBV20-1 with TRBJ2-7; D might be TRBD1 (5 bases). V was cut by 6 bases and J by 0 bases, with 15 bases left in between. The CDR3 is 14 residues long. Germline CDR1 is DFQATT and CDR2 is SNEGSKA (reference sequence). The CDR3 DNA follows: TGCAGTGCAACCGGCAGGGCGAGCTCCTACGAGCAGTACTTC. Its translation: CSATGRASSYEQYF.

The chain's CDR3 is CASGHTDRLPHEQYF. DNA of the CDR3: TGTGCTAGTGGCCATACTGACAGGCTTCCCCACGAGCAGTACTTC. This chain uses TRBV12-5 with TRBJ2-7; TRBD1 is a possible D gene (6 bases). The CDR3 is 15 residues long. In germline, CDR1 is LGHNT, CDR2 FRNRAP. The V end was cut by 6 bases, the J end by 5 bases, with 20 bases between.

This clonotype was observed a few times. The CDR3 here is CSANYEQYF. CDR3 DNA sequence: TGCAGTGCTAACTACGAGCAGTACTTC. V and J are TRBV20-1 and TRBJ2-7, with D unresolved. V shed 4 bases and J shed 3 bases, with 1 base lying between them. This CDR3 has 9 amino acids. Germline values: CDR1 DFQATT, CDR2 SNEGSKA (reference sequence).

The chain joins TRBV12-3 or TRBV12-4 to TRBJ1-1; TRBD1 matches 7 bases. CDR3 length: 16 residues. The V segment lost 7 bases and the J segment 2 bases; nucleotides outside the gene matches: 13. As DNA, the CDR3 is TGTGCCAGCACCCTACAGGGGATTGGGGCCAACACTGAAGCTTTCTTT. Its translation is CASTLQGIGANTEAFF.

Regarding this clonotype: One end of the junction varies from germline; a read error may be responsible. The chain employs TRBV20-1 and TRBJ2-7; 9 bases fit TRBD1. This CDR3 has 16 residues. Per the germline V gene, CDR1 is DFQATT and CDR2 is SNEGSKA (reference sequence). The CDR3 sequence is CGASGLDRDRVGEQYF. The DNA of the CDR3 is TGCGGTGCTAGTGGGCTAGACCGGGACAGGGTCGGCGAGCAGTACTTC.

This clonotype was found many times. The chain uses TRBV14 and TRBJ1-2; D is perhaps TRBD1 (5 bases). Trimming removed 4 bases at V and 2 bases at J, with 14 bases between. The germline gives CDR1 SGHDN, CDR2 FVKESK. The CDR3 contains 15 residues. The CDR3 spells CASSPWGRINYGYTF. The DNA for the CDR3 is TGTGCCAGCAGCCCGTGGGGACGGATCAACTATGGCTACACCTTC.

A few counts support this clonotype. The junction shows a germline mismatch at one end, possibly a read error. This chain joins TRBV10-3 and TRBJ2-7; D gene uncertain. Germline V gene data show CDR1 as ENHRY and CDR2 as SYGVKD. The CDR3 sequence is 14 residues long. CDR3 nucleotide sequence: TGTGCCAGCAGTTTCCTCCCCGTCACTTACGAGCAGTACTTC. It codes for CASSFLPVTYEQYF.

Of note for this clonotype: At one end the junction does not follow the germline gene, possibly because of a read error. The V call is TRBV7-2, the J call TRBJ1-4, with D tentatively TRBD1 (5 bases). The germline V gene encodes CDR1 SGHTA and CDR2 FQGNSA. There are 15 residues in the CDR3. This CDR3 is CASSQDTGTYEKLFF. In nucleotides, the CDR3 is TGCGCCAGCAGCCAAGATACCGGGACGTATGAAAAACTGTTTTTT.

As for this clonotype: One junction end disagrees with the germline gene, perhaps due to a read error. The gene calls are TRBV7-9 and TRBJ2-7, with D perhaps assigned TRBD1 or TRBD2 (6 bases each). CDR1 is SEHNR and CDR2 is FQNEAQ in the germline V gene (reference sequence). This CDR3 is 16 amino acids long. In DNA form, the CDR3 reads TGCGCCAGCAGCCGTCATCTACGGGGGCTTAACTACGAGCAGTACTTC. This translates into CASSRHLRGLNYEQYF.

A single count supports this clonotype. Here the CDR3 reads CASSLTRDTSYEQYF. Here the CDR3 DNA reads TGTGCCAGCAGCTTAACTCGGGACACCTCCTACGAGCAGTACTTC. V usage is TRBV7-9 and J usage is TRBJ2-7; D may be TRBD1 (6 bases). V lost 2 bases and J lost 0, with 11 bases in between. The CDR3 contains 15 residues. Per the germline V gene, CDR1 is SEHNR and CDR2 is FQNEAQ (reference sequence). Combining the CDR3 with reference TRBV7-9 and TRBJ2-7 gives the whole variable domain DTGVSQNPRHKITKRGQNVTFRCDPISEHNRLYWYRQTLGQGPEFLTYFQNEAQLEKSRLLSDRFSAERPKGSFSTLEIQRTEQGDSAMYLCASSLTRDTSYEQYFGPGTRLTVT.

This chain connects TRBV5-6 to TRBJ2-2; perhaps TRBD1 as D (6 bases). V was shortened by 4 bases and J by 0 bases, with 16 bases between the two germline ends. The CDR3 sequence is 17 residues long. The V gene's germline CDR1 is SGHDT and CDR2 YYEEEE. The CDR3 loop is CASSLLIDRSNTGELFF. The CDR3 bases are TGTGCCAGCAGCCTCCTAATTGACAGGTCGAACACCGGGGAGCTGTTTTTT.

This clonotype was counted at least ten times. CDR3 residues: CASSQDPRVGTEAFF. In nucleotides, the CDR3 is TGTGCCAGCAGCCAAGATCCCAGGGTGGGCACTGAAGCTTTCTTT. The chain links TRBV14 to TRBJ1-1, with D possibly matching TRBD1 (5 bases). Per germline, CDR1 SGHDN and CDR2 FVKESK. The V end lost 0 bases, the J end lost 4 bases, and 12 bases lay between the germline ends. The CDR3 is made up of 15 amino acids.